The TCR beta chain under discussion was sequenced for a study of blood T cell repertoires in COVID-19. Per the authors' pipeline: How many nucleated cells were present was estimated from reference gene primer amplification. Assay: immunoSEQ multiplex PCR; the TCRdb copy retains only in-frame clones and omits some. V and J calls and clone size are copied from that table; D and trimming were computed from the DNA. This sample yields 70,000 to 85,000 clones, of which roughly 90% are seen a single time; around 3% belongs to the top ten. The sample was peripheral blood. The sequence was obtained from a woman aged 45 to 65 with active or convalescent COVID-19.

The CDR3 DNA follows: TGTGCCAGCAGCTTAGTTACGGGGGGCGTAGCTCCTCGGGGCTACACCTTC. Its protein is CASSLVTGGVAPRGYTF. The chain has TRBV7-9 and TRBJ1-2; D is possibly TRBD1 (6 bases). There are 17 residues in the CDR3. CDR1 is SEHNR, CDR2 FQNEAQ, per germline (reference sequence). The germline V and J ends were trimmed by 1 base and 8 bases, with 23 bases remaining between them.